The 4 T cell receptor beta chains given below trace back to one sample, sequenced in a study of CDR3 diversity in severe acne. TCRdb reprocessed the PCR reads with MiXCR, giving one entry per CDR3 protein. The sample consists of more than 85,000 distinct CDR3 sequences, about half of them appearing once. The source material was blood. The receptors originated from a male donor with acne.

The rearrangement joins TRBV7-3 to TRBJ2-7, with D perhaps TRBD2 (5 bases). This CDR3 contains 13 residues. Germline assignment: CDR1 SGHTA and CDR2 FQGTGA. The V and J ends lost 1 base and 6 bases respectively, with 10 bases between them. The chain's CDR3 is CASSLIAGLEQYF. CDR3 bases: TGTGCCAGCAGCTTAATAGCCGGACTCGAGCAGTACTTC.

This clonotype was detected a few times. The chain carries TRBV7-9 and TRBJ1-4; no definite D call. CDR3 length equals 15 residues. CDR1 SEHNR and CDR2 FQNEAQ come from the germline V gene (reference sequence). V was pared by 10 bases and J by 0 bases, with 15 bases between. This chain's CDR3 is CAIRGSVATNEKLFF. DNA for the CDR3: TGTGCCATCCGTGGATCGGTTGCAACTAATGAAAAACTGTTTTTT.

Only one count was recorded for this clonotype. The chain links TRBV29-1 to TRBJ2-5; D perhaps matches TRBD2 (5 bases). The CDR3 runs to 15 residues. CDR1 is SQVTM, CDR2 ANQGSEA, per germline. Trimming took off 0 bases at V and 0 bases at J, with 11 bases between the two ends. The CDR3 DNA reads as TGCAGCGTTGAAGATCCCCGGCGGGACCAAGAGACCCAGTACTTC. Its protein product is CSVEDPRRDQETQYF.

Comment on this clonotype: A much larger clone differs from this one at a single base, so this may be a read error. The CDR3, as DNA: TGTGCCAGCAGCCGACAGGGCAGTGTAAAACTGTTTTTT. Its translation: CASSRQGSVKLFF. The chain recombines TRBV2 with TRBJ1-4; 7 bases are shared with TRBD1. Per the germline V gene, CDR1 is SNHLY and CDR2 is FYNNEI. V lost 6 bases to trimming and J lost 10 bases; unmatched junction nucleotides: 8. The CDR3 is made up of 13 amino acids.